This T cell receptor (beta chain) was recorded in a study of cytomegalovirus exposure and HLA in healthy donors. Profiling relied on immunoSEQ multiplex PCR, and the TCRdb table lists in-frame clones only, not all of them. The sample has over 20,000 clones; around 97% are singletons. Study findings and constraints: Researchers counted 164 TCR beta chains as cytomegalovirus-associated. TCR sequences were mostly rare, though some public TCRs occurred in many donors. The CMV antigen specificity of a few CMV-associated chains was confirmed through in vitro analysis.

Points on this clone: Its antigen is not known.

This clonotype originated in a man aged 30 to 45 in good health and CMV-seropositive. Sequenced input: PBMCs.

CDR3 sequence: CASSLPQGTRYNEQFF. CDR3 in DNA: TGTGCCAGCAGTTTGCCCCAGGGGACACGGTACAATGAGCAGTTCTTC. The V and J genes are TRBV28 and TRBJ2-1; D is possibly TRBD1 (6 bases). V was clipped by 3 bases and J by 4 bases, with 16 bases between them. CDR3 length equals 16 residues. Germline CDR1 is MDHEN and CDR2 is SYDVKM.